The 31 T cell receptor beta chains given below trace back to one sample, sequenced in a study of response to subunit inactivated influenza vaccine (dated by TCRdb to 2016 to 2018). The library was prepared using RT-PCR. The run used an Illumina HiSeq 2500. TCRdb trimmed public reads at Q25 via fastp, called clones via MiXCR and kept in-frame beta chains. Rows matching on CDR3 protein sequence are summarized as one entry with the most common DNA and genes. The sample includes 300,000 to 350,000 distinct CDR3 sequences, with about a fifth observed a single time. The ten most abundant clones make up roughly 10% of the sample. The starting material was PBMCs from blood, obtained less than 22 months after vaccination. The receptors here all came from a man between 50 and 70 years old who received an inactivated influenza vaccine. Donor details come from another sample of the same person, matched by shared clones.

This clonotype showed up just a few times. The V gene is TRBV6-1, the J gene TRBJ1-5; D might be TRBD1 (5 bases). The CDR3 runs 14 residues. V dropped 6 bases and J dropped 2 bases, with 11 bases sitting between them. The V gene's germline CDR1 is MNHNS and CDR2 SASEGT. CDR3 nucleotides: TGTGCCAGCAGGCAGGGTAGAGGCAATCAGCCCCAGCATTTT. This sequence encodes CASRQGRGNQPQHF.

This chain links TRBV28 with TRBJ1-2; D perhaps matches TRBD1 (5 bases). Trimming removed 2 bases at V and 5 bases at J, with 27 bases between. This CDR3 is 19 amino acids long. In germline, CDR1 is MDHEN, CDR2 SYDVKM. The DNA of the CDR3 is TGTGCCAGCAGTTTAGCAGGGATAGGCCCCAACCCCAGCTTATATGGCTACACCTTC. As protein: CASSLAGIGPNPSLYGYTF.

This clonotype was observed a few times. The chain recombines TRBV20-1 with TRBJ1-5; TRBD1 might be the D (6 bases). Trimming took 2 bases from V and 1 from J, leaving 12 bases between them. Germline CDR1 and CDR2: DFQATT and SNEGSKA (reference sequence). This CDR3 has 15 residues. The CDR3 DNA reads TGCAGTGCTAGACCACAGGGAGTCAGCAATCAGCCCCAGCATTTT. Protein product: CSARPQGVSNQPQHF.

The V and J genes are TRBV19 and TRBJ1-5, with D possibly TRBD1 on 6 matching bases. Trimming stripped 10 bases from V and 2 bases from J, with 12 bases between. The CDR3 spans 13 residues. Germline V lookup: CDR1 LNHDA, CDR2 SQIVND (reference sequence). The CDR3 nucleotides read TGTGCCACCAGGGACATGGGCAATCAGCCCCAGCATTTT. Residues: CATRDMGNQPQHF.

There are a few counts of this clonotype. The chain employs TRBV18 and TRBJ2-3; 14 nucleotides match TRBD2. The CDR3 contains 19 residues. Germline V CDR1 and CDR2: KGHSH, LQKENI. The V segment lost 1 base and the J segment 5 bases; nucleotides outside the gene matches: 11. CDR3 amino acids: CASSPLTGTSGRRGDTQYF. CDR3 sequence (DNA): TGTGCCAGCTCACCACTGACCGGGACTAGCGGGAGACGGGGAGATACGCAGTATTTT.

About this clonotype: It may be a read error: a sequence one base away is much more abundant. The rearrangement links TRBV7-9 to TRBJ1-2, with D perhaps TRBD1 (6 bases). The CDR3 sequence is 14 residues long. In germline, CDR1 is SEHNR, CDR2 FQNEAQ (reference sequence). The CDR3 coding sequence is TGTGCCTGCAGCTTAGATGGGGGCAGCTATGGCTACACCTTC. Translating it yields CACSLDGGSYGYTF.

This clonotype was seen only a few times. The chain carries TRBV11-2 and TRBJ2-1; 11 nucleotides align to TRBD2. V gave up 6 bases and J gave up 9 bases; unmatched junction bases: 10. The CDR3 runs to 15 residues. CDR1 is SGHAT, CDR2 FQNNGV, per germline. The CDR3 spells CASSVAGGPLSEQFF. CDR3 bases: TGTGCCAGCAGTGTAGCGGGGGGGCCTCTGTCTGAGCAGTTCTTC.

V usage is TRBV11-2 and J usage is TRBJ2-2; D unresolved. The CDR3 is made up of 13 amino acids. V gave up 7 bases and J gave up 8 bases, with 14 bases separating them. Germline V gene sequence: CDR1 SGHAT, CDR2 FQNNGV. The CDR3: CASTLLKPGELFF. The CDR3 nucleotides are TGTGCCAGCACCCTCCTAAAGCCAGGGGAGCTGTTTTTT.

The CDR3, as DNA: TGCAGTGCCCCGTTGGGGGCCCGGGCTGAAGCTTTCTTT. Translated, it gives CSAPLGARAEAFF. V gene TRBV20-1 combines with J gene TRBJ1-1; tentatively, D is TRBD1 (6 bases). This CDR3 spans 13 amino acids. Germline-derived CDR1 and CDR2 are DFQATT and SNEGSKA (reference sequence). Trimming removed 6 bases from V and 6 bases from J, with 17 bases in between.

This clonotype was counted only a few times. This chain joins TRBV30 and TRBJ2-5; D gene unclear. The V gene lost 0 bases and the J gene lost 4 bases, with 9 bases spanning the gap. This CDR3 comprises 13 residues. The germline V gene has CDR1 GTSNPN and CDR2 SVGIG (reference sequence). The CDR3 loop is CAWSVRRGETQYF. Written as DNA, the CDR3 is TGTGCCTGGAGTGTACGGCGAGGAGAGACCCAGTACTTC.

The J gene is TRBJ1-2, the V gene TRBV20-1; D is ambiguous. CDR1 DFQATT and CDR2 SNEGSKA come from the germline V gene (reference sequence). This CDR3 spans 16 amino acids. Deletions cut 2 bases from V and 2 bases from J, with 18 bases between. The CDR3 here is CSARITGVSWNYGYTF. The CDR3 DNA follows: TGCAGTGCTAGAATCACCGGGGTATCTTGGAACTATGGCTACACCTTC.

This clonotype showed up just a few times. The V call is TRBV10-2, the J call TRBJ2-1; TRBD1 is a possible D gene (5 bases). Per the germline V gene, CDR1 is WSHSY and CDR2 is SAAADI. The CDR3 contains 17 residues. V was trimmed by 2 bases and J by 7 bases, leaving 21 bases between them. As DNA, the CDR3 is TGCGCCAGCAGTGAGCCGCAGGGTATCGCCATCAGAAATGAGCAGTTCTTC. It yields the protein CASSEPQGIAIRNEQFF.

The V call is TRBV6-1, the J call TRBJ1-5; weak D call: TRBD1 (6 bases). V was pared by 3 bases and J by 9 bases, with 15 bases between. Germline lookup yields CDR1 MNHNS and CDR2 SASEGT. CDR3 size: 14 residues. CDR3 protein: CASSEGQGYRPQHF. The DNA for the CDR3 is TGTGCCAGCAGTGAGGGGCAGGGGTACCGGCCCCAGCATTTT.

V is TRBV28 and J is TRBJ1-3; D is unresolved. The ends were cut back, 5 bases at V and 4 bases at J, with 12 bases in the middle. The CDR3 contains 14 residues. CDR1 MDHEN and CDR2 SYDVKM come from the germline V gene. The CDR3 DNA follows: TGTGCCAGCAGTGAAGGGCAGGAAGGAAACACCATATATTTT. This translates into CASSEGQEGNTIYF.

This chain joins TRBV20-1 and TRBJ2-3; no clear D. V lost 6 bases, J lost 1 base, and 17 bases lay in between. This CDR3 has 15 amino acids. In germline, CDR1 is DFQATT, CDR2 SNEGSKA (reference sequence). The CDR3 DNA follows: TGCAGTGCGCTGTCCCCTCTCGTTCGCACAGATACGCAGTATTTT. Translating it yields CSALSPLVRTDTQYF.

This clonotype was found many times. CDR3 loop: CASSSTWTGGNQPQHF. As DNA, the CDR3 is TGTGCCAGCAGTTCCACCTGGACAGGCGGGAATCAGCCCCAGCATTTT. This rearrangement joins TRBV12-3 or TRBV12-4 to TRBJ1-5; 7 nucleotides match TRBD1. The CDR3 is 16 residues long. V was pared by 4 bases and J by 4 bases, with 10 bases of the junction left unmatched.

This clonotype has only a few counts. This CDR3 reads CASSPARPRGLMQFF. The DNA for the CDR3 is TGTGCCAGCAGTCCGGCGAGACCCAGGGGGCTAATGCAGTTCTTC. The V and J genes are TRBV12-3 or TRBV12-4 and TRBJ2-1; TRBD1 agrees at 8 bases. The CDR3 consists of 15 residues. J was trimmed by 12 bases and V by 5 bases; bases with no gene match: 15.

At least ten counts were recorded for this clonotype. The chain recombines TRBV12-3 or TRBV12-4 with TRBJ2-1; the match to TRBD2 covers 11 bases. The J segment lost 5 bases and the V segment lost 6 bases, leaving 6 bases of the junction unmatched. This CDR3 has 15 residues. CDR3 residues: CASRRLAGGNNEQFF. CDR3 nucleotides: TGTGCCAGCAGACGTCTAGCGGGGGGTAACAATGAGCAGTTCTTC.

The genes are TRBV7-2 and TRBJ2-1; D is perhaps TRBD2 (5 bases). V lost 0 bases to trimming and J lost 4 bases, with 13 bases between them. The CDR3 is 16 residues long. Per germline, CDR1 SGHTA and CDR2 FQGNSA. Here the CDR3 reads CASSLAASRGYNEQFF. CDR3 nucleotide sequence: TGTGCCAGCAGCTTAGCGGCTAGCCGAGGTTACAATGAGCAGTTCTTC.

The chain couples TRBV6-6 to TRBJ2-7; D unclear. This CDR3 has 11 amino acids. Germline V gene sequence: CDR1 MNHNY, CDR2 SVGAGI (reference sequence). V dropped 5 bases and J dropped 6 bases, with 8 bases sitting between them. The DNA of the CDR3 is TGTGCCAGCAGTAATGTCCGCGAGCAGTACTTC. Protein: CASSNVREQYF.

The rearrangement links TRBV20-1 to TRBJ2-7; D is ambiguous. Germline V lookup: CDR1 DFQATT, CDR2 SNEGSKA (reference sequence). V was cut by 7 bases and J by 6 bases, with 13 bases left in between. The CDR3 consists of 11 residues. This CDR3 reads CSVGPLGEQYF. DNA for the CDR3: TGCAGTGTTGGCCCCTTAGGCGAGCAGTACTTC.

This rearrangement joins TRBV18 to TRBJ1-4, with a tentative D call TRBD1 (5 bases). Germline V CDR1 and CDR2: KGHSH, LQKENI. Trimming took 2 bases from V and 0 from J, leaving 13 bases between them. The CDR3 has 17 amino acids. CDR3 amino acids: CASSPTSPGATNEKLFF. For the CDR3, the DNA is TGTGCCAGCTCACCAACCTCCCCGGGGGCAACTAATGAAAAACTGTTTTTT.

The chain has TRBV5-1 and TRBJ2-1; 8 bases are a match to TRBD1. The germline V gene has CDR1 SGHRS and CDR2 YFSETQ. The CDR3 length is 15 residues. Losses at the gene ends were 0 bases for V and 6 bases for J; bases not matched to a gene: 5. The CDR3 DNA reads as TGCGCCAGCAGCTTGGCGCAGGGGGCGTCCAATGAGCAGTTCTTC. This gives the protein CASSLAQGASNEQFF.

This clonotype turned up a few times. The chain recombines TRBV3-1 with TRBJ1-1; possible D gene TRBD1, 5 bases. This CDR3 region has 13 residues. CDR1 and CDR2 from the germline V gene are LGHDT and YNNKEL (reference sequence). V was trimmed by 3 bases and J by 5 bases, leaving 10 bases between them. The CDR3 sequence is CASSQFGGTEAFF. CDR3 nucleotide sequence: TGTGCCAGCAGCCAGTTCGGGGGTACTGAAGCTTTCTTT.

V usage is TRBV11-2 and J usage is TRBJ1-2, with D possibly being TRBD1 (5 bases). Between the trimmed V and J ends, which lost 5 bases and 5 bases, there was a span of 12 bases. Germline V lookup: CDR1 SGHAT, CDR2 FQNNGV. The CDR3 covers 13 residues. In DNA, the CDR3 is TGTGCCAGCAGCCAGAACCCAGGGTATGGCTACACCTTC. Translation: CASSQNPGYGYTF.

The table lists this clonotype with a few counts. The chain joins TRBV20-1 to TRBJ1-5; a weak D match, TRBD1 (5 bases). With 5 bases removed from V and 0 bases from J, the gap between germline ends came to 8 bases. From germline, CDR1 is DFQATT and CDR2 SNEGSKA (reference sequence). The CDR3 extends over 13 amino acids. The CDR3 region is CSADSYSNQPQHF. As DNA, the CDR3 is TGCAGTGCTGACAGTTATAGCAATCAGCCCCAGCATTTT.

This clonotype was seen a handful of times. The CDR3 sequence is CASRLAGQETQYF. The CDR3 DNA reads TGCGCCAGCAGACTAGCGGGCCAAGAGACCCAGTACTTC. This chain links TRBV5-1 with TRBJ2-5; 9 bases map to TRBD2. This CDR3 is built from 13 residues. The ends lost 5 bases at V and 1 base at J; junction bases unmatched: 0. Germline values: CDR1 SGHRS, CDR2 YFSETQ.

V is TRBV3-1 and J is TRBJ2-2; no clear D. Deletions cut 0 bases from V and 7 bases from J, with 9 bases between. Germline loops: CDR1 LGHDT, CDR2 YNNKEL (reference sequence). The CDR3 loop spans 14 amino acids. The CDR3: CASSQDFGGGELFF. CDR3 nucleotide sequence: TGTGCCAGCAGCCAAGATTTTGGTGGCGGGGAGCTGTTTTTT.

This clonotype was seen repeatedly, ten times or more. CDR3 in amino acids: CASSSNLNTEAFF. The DNA of the CDR3 is TGTGCCAGCAGTTCCAATTTGAACACTGAAGCTTTCTTT. This rearrangement joins TRBV12-3 or TRBV12-4 to TRBJ1-1; unclear D gene. With 4 bases removed from V and 0 bases from J, the gap between germline ends came to 6 bases. This CDR3 has 13 amino acids.

This clonotype was recorded once. V and J are TRBV6-5 and TRBJ2-7; 7 bases are a match to TRBD2. V shed 0 bases and J 4 bases; nucleotides not matched to a gene: 6. The CDR3 is 15 amino acids. Germline-derived CDR1 and CDR2 are MNHEY and SVGAGI. The CDR3 nucleotides read TGTGCCAGCAGTTACTCTAGGGACTACCCTTACGAGCAGTACTTC. It encodes CASSYSRDYPYEQYF.

The V call is TRBV19, the J call TRBJ1-5; possible D gene TRBD1, 6 bases. Germline CDR1 LNHDA, CDR2 SQIVND (reference sequence). Trimming took off 4 bases at V and 0 bases at J, with 10 bases between the two ends. There are 15 residues in the CDR3. CDR3 sequence (DNA): TGTGCCAGTAGTACCACAGGGTTTAGCAATCAGCCCCAGCATTTT. Encoded protein: CASSTTGFSNQPQHF. Using reference TRBV19 and TRBJ1-5 for the parts outside the CDR3, the full variable domain is DGGITQSPKYLFRKEGQNVTLSCEQNLNHDAMYWYRQDPGQGLRLIYYSQIVNDFQKGDIAEGYSVSREKKESFPLTVTSAQKNPTAFYLCASSTTGFSNQPQHFGDGTRLSIL.